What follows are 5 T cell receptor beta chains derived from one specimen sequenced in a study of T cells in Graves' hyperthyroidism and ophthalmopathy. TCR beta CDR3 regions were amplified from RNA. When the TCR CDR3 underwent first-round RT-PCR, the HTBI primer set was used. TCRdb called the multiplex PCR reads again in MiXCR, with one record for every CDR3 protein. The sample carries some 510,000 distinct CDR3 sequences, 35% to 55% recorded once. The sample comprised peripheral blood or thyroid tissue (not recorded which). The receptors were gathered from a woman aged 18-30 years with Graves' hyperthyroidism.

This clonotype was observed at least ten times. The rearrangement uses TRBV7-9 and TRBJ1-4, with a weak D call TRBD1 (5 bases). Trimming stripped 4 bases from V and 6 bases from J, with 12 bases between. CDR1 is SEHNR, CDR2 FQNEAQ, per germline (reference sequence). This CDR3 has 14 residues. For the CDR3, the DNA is TGTGCCAGCAGCTACAGGAACTCACATGAAAAACTGTTTTTT. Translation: CASSYRNSHEKLFF.

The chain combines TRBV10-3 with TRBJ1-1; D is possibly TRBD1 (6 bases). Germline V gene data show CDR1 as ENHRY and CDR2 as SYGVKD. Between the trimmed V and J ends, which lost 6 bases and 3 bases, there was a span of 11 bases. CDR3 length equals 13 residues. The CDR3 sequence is CAISGAGDTEAFF. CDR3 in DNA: TGTGCCATCAGCGGGGCAGGGGACACTGAAGCTTTCTTT.

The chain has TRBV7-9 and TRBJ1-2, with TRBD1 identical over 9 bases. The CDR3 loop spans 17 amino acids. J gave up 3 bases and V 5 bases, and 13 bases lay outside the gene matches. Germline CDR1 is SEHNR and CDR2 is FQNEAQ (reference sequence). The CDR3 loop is CASSRHSGTGSYYGYTF. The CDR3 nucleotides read TGTGCCAGCAGCAGACATTCCGGGACAGGGAGCTACTATGGCTACACCTTC.

In DNA, the CDR3 is TGTGCCAGCAGTGAACACCGGGAGACCCAGTACTTC. This codes for CASSEHRETQYF. The rearrangement uses TRBV2 and TRBJ2-5; D gene uncertain. This CDR3 comprises 12 residues. Per germline, CDR1 SNHLY and CDR2 FYNNEI. Trimming stripped 2 bases from V and 5 bases from J, with 6 bases between.

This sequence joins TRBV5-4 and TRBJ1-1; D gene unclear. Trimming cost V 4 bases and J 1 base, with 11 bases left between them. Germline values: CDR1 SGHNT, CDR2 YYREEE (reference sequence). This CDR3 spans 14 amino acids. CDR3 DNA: TGTGCCAGCAGCCCCTTCCCGAAGAACACTGAAGCTTTCTTT. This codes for CASSPFPKNTEAFF.